This T cell receptor beta chain came from a study of blood T cells in healthy people across ages. The CDR3 extends over 14 amino acids. Germline V CDR1 and CDR2: DFQATT, SNEGSKA (reference sequence). V was clipped by 3 bases and J by 2 bases, with 14 bases between them. Study results and limitations: Estimated diversity, derived from one million T cells, was regarded as an underestimate. Among T cells, TCR beta diversity per million cells dropped roughly linearly as age rose.

About this clonotype: Its antigen is undetermined.

The use of a sample-barcoded 5' primer and a J-beta primer mix characterized a second PCR of roughly 6 to 11 cycles. In TCRdb, the 5' RACE reads were re-called with MiXCR into one record per CDR3 protein. The sample contains fewer than 1.5 million distinct CDR3 sequences, 42% of which appear only once. Donors ranged from about 6 to 95 years old and were healthy Caucasians in Russia. Input material: blood. This receptor was taken from a woman between 18 and 29 years old in good health. The chain combines TRBV20-1 with TRBJ2-7, with a weak D call TRBD1 (5 bases). Here the CDR3 DNA reads TGCAGTGCTAGCGTTATCACAGGCGCCTACGAGCAGTACTTC. Translation gives CSASVITGAYEQYF.